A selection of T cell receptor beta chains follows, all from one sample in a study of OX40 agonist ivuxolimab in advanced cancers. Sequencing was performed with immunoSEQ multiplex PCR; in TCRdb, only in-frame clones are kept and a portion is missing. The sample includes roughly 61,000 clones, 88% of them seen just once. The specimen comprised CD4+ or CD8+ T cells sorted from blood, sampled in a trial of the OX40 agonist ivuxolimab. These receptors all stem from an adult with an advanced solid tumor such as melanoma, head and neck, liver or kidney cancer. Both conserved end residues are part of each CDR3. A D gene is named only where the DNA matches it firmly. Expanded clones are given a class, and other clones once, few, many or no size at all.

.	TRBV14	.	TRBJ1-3	TGTGCCAGCAGCCAAGGGTATTCTGGAAACACCATATATTTT	CASSQGYSGNTIYF
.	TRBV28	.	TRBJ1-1	TGTGCCAGCAGTCTAACGGGGAACACTGAAGCTTTCTTT	CASSLTGNTEAFF
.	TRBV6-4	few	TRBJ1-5	TGTGCCAGCAGCCCCGGGGAGGGCCATCAGCCCCAGCATTTT	CASSPGEGHQPQHF
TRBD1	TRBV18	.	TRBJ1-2	TGTGCCAGCTCACCGAGGGACAGGGGGCCTGGCTACACCTTC	CASSPRDRGPGYTF
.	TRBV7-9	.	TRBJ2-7	TGTGCCAGCAGCGGGACGGAGGAGTCCTTTTACGAGCAGTACTTC	CASSGTEESFYEQYF
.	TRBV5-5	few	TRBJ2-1	TGTGCCAGCAGCTTGATCCCTGACAGAAACAATGAGCAGTTCTTC	CASSLIPDRNNEQFF
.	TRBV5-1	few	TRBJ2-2	TGCGCCAGCAGCTTTTCTCCCCCCACCGGGGAGCTGTTTTTT	CASSFSPPTGELFF
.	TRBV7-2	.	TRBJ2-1	TGTGCCAGCAGCTTAGCGGCGGGACCGTACAATGAGCAGTTCTTC	CASSLAAGPYNEQFF
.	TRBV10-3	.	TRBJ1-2	TGTGCCATCAGTAACTCCCTTGTGAGAGGGGAAGGTGGCTACACCTTC	CAISNSLVRGEGGYTF
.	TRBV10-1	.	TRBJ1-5	TGCGCCAGCAGTGGCAGTCTTAATCAGCCCCAGCATTTT	CASSGSLNQPQHF
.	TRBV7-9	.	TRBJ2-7	TGTGCCAGCAGCTTGGGTACCGGAGCCGTGGGCGAGCAGTACTTC	CASSLGTGAVGEQYF
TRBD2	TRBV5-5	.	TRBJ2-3	TGTGCCAGCAGCTTGCTAGCGGCGCATGGAGATACGCAGTATTTT	CASSLLAAHGDTQYF
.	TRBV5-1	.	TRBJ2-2	TGCGCCAGCAGCTTGTTTGCGGAGAACACCGGGGAGCTGTTTTTT	CASSLFAENTGELFF
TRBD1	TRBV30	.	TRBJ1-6	TGTGCCTGGACGGAAGGGGGCGCAAATTGGGGACCCCTCCACTTT	CAWTEGGANWGPLHF
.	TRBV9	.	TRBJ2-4	TGTGCCAGCAGCGTAGATGGGTCTACAAACATTCAGTACTTC	CASSVDGSTNIQYF
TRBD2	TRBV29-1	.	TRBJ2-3	TGCAGCGTTCGGAGGAGCGGGAGGTGGGATACGCAGTATTTT	CSVRRSGRWDTQYF
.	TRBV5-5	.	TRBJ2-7	TGTGCCAGCAGCCCCCTGGGCGGGTACGAGCAGTACTTC	CASSPLGGYEQYF
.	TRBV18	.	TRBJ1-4	TGTGCCAGCTCAGCGGCCAGGGTGGAGGAAAAACTGTTTTTT	CASSAARVEEKLFF
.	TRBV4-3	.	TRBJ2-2	TGCGCCAGCAGCCAAGAGACAGGGAACACCGGGGAGCTGTTTTTT	CASSQETGNTGELFF
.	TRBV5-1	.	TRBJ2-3	TGCGCCAGCAGCGAGGGTGCAGGTATCGATACGCAGTATTTT	CASSEGAGIDTQYF
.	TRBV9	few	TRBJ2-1	TGTGCCAGCAACACCGACTCCCCCTACAATGAGCAGTTCTTC	CASNTDSPYNEQFF
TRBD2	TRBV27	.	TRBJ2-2	TGTGCCAGCAGTTTTCGCGGGAGGTACGGGGAGCTGTTTTTT	CASSFRGRYGELFF